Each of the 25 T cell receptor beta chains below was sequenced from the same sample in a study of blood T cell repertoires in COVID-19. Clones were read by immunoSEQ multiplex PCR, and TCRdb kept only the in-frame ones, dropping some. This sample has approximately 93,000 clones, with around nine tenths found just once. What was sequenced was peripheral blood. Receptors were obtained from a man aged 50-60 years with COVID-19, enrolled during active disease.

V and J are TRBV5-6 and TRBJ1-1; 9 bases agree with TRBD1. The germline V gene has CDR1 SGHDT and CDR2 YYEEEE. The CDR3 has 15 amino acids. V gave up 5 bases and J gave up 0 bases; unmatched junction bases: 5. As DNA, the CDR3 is TGTGCCAGCAGTGGACAGGGGCTCATGAACACTGAAGCTTTCTTT. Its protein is CASSGQGLMNTEAFF.

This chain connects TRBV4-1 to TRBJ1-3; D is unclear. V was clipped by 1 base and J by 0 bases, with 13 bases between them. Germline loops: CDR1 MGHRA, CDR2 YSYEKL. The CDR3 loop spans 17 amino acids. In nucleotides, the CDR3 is TGCGCCAGCAGCCAAGGATTAGAGGCCCTCTCTGGAAACACCATATATTTT. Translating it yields CASSQGLEALSGNTIYF.

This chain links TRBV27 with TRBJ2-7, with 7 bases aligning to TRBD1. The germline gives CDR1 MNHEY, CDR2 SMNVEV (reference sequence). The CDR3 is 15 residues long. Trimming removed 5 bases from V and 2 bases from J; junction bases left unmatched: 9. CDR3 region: CASSPTGTAPYEQYF. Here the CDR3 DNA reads TGTGCCAGCAGTCCGACGGGGACAGCCCCCTACGAGCAGTACTTC.

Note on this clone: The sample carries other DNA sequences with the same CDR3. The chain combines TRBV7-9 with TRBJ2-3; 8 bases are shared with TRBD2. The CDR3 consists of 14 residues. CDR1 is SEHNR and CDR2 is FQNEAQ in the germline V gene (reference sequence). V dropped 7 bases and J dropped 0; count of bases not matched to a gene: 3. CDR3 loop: CASTREGSTDTQYF. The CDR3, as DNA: TGTGCCAGCACCCGGGAGGGCAGCACAGATACGCAGTATTTT. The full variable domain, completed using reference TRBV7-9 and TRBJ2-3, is DTGVSQNPRHKITKRGQNVTFRCDPISEHNRLYWYRQTLGQGPEFLTYFQNEAQLEKSRLLSDRFSAERPKGSFSTLEIQRTEQGDSAMYLCASTREGSTDTQYFGPGTRLTVL.

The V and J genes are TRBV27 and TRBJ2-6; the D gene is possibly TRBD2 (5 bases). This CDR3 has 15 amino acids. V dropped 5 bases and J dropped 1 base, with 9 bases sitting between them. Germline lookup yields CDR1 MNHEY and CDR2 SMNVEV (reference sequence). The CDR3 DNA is TGTGCCAGCAGTCCCCGGGGTTCTGGGGCCAACGTCCTGACTTTC. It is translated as CASSPRGSGANVLTF.

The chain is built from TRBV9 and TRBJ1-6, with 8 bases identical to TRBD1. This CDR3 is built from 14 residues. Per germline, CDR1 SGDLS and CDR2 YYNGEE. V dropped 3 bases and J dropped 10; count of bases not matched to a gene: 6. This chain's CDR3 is CASSARQGWSPLHF. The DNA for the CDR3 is TGTGCCAGCAGCGCCCGACAGGGGTGGTCACCCCTCCACTTT.

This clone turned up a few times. The CDR3 region is CAISETQGIRNGYTF. DNA for the CDR3: TGTGCCATCAGTGAGACCCAGGGGATAAGGAACGGCTACACCTTC. The rearrangement uses TRBV10-3 and TRBJ1-2; weak D call: TRBD1 (6 bases). Germline lookup yields CDR1 ENHRY and CDR2 SYGVKD. V lost 2 bases, J lost 8 bases, and 18 bases lay in between. The CDR3 covers 15 residues.

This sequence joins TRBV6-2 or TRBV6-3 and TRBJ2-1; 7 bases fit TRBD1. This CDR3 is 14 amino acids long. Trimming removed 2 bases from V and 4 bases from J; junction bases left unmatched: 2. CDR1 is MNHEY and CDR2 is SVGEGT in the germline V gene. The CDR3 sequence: CASSYGQDYNEQFF. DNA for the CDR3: TGTGCCAGCAGTTACGGACAGGATTACAATGAGCAGTTCTTC.

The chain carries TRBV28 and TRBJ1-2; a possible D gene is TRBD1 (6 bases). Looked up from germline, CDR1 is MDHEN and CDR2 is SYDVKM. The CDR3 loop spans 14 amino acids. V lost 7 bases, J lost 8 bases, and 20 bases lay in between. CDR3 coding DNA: TGTGCCAGCACCACAGGGTGGCAGGGAAGGGGCTACACCTTC. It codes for CASTTGWQGRGYTF.

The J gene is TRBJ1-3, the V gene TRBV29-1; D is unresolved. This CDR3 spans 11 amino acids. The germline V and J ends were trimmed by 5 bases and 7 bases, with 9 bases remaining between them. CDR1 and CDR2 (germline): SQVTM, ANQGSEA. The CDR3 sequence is CSVSLGNTIYF. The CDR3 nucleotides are TGCAGCGTTTCGCTCGGGAACACCATATATTTT.

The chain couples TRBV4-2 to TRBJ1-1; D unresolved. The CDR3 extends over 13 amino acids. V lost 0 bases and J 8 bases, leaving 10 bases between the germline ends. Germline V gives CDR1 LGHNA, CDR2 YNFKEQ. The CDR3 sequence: CASSQDREREAFF. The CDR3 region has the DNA TGTGCCAGCAGCCAAGATCGGGAGAGGGAAGCTTTCTTT.

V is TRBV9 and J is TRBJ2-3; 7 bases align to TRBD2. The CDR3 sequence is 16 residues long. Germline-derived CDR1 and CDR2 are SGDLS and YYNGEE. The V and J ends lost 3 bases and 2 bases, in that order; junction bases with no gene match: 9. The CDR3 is CASSGRGGASTDTQYF. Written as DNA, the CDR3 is TGTGCCAGCAGCGGACGCGGGGGAGCTTCCACAGATACGCAGTATTTT.

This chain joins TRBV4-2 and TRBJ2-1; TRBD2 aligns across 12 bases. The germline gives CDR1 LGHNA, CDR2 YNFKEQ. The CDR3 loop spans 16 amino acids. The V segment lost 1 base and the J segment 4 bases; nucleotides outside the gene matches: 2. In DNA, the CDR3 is TGTGCCAGCAGCCAAGGACTAGCGGGGGAGTACAATGAGCAGTTCTTC. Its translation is CASSQGLAGEYNEQFF.

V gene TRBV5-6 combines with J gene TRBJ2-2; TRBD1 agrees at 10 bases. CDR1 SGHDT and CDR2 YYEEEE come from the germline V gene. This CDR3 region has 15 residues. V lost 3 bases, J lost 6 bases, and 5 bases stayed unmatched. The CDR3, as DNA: TGTGCCAGCAGCTCCGGGACAGGGGAGGCCGGGGAGCTGTTTTTT. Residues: CASSSGTGEAGELFF.

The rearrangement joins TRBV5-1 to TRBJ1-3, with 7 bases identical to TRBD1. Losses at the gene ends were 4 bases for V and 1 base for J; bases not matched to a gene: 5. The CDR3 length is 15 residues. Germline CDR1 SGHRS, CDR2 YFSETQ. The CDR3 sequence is CASSADRPSGNTIYF. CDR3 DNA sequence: TGCGCCAGCAGCGCGGACAGGCCATCTGGAAACACCATATATTTT.

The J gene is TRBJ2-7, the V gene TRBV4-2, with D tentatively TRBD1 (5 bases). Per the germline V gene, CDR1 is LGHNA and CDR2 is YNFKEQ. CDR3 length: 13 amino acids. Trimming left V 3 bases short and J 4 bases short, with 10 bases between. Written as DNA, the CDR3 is TGTGCCAGCAGCCAGGACACAGAGTACGAGCAGTACTTC. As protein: CASSQDTEYEQYF.

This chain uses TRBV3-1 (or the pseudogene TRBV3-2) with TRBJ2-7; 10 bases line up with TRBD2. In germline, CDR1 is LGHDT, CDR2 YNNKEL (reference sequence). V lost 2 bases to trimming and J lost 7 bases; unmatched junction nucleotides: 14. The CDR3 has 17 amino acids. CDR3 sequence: CASSQMSGGALNVEQYF. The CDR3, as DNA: TGTGCCAGCAGCCAAATGAGCGGGGGGGCTTTAAACGTGGAGCAGTACTTC.

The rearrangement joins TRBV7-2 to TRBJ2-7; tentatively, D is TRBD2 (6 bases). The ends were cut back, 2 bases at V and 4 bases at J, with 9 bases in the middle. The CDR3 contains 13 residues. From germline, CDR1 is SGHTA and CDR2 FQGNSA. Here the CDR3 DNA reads TGTGCCAGCAGCTTACATGGGGGGTACGAGCAGTACTTC. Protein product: CASSLHGGYEQYF.

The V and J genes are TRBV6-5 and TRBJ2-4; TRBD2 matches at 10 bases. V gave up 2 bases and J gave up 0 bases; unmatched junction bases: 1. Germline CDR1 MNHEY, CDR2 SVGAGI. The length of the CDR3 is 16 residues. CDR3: CASSYGLAVAKNIQYF. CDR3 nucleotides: TGTGCCAGCAGTTACGGACTAGCGGTAGCCAAAAACATTCAGTACTTC.

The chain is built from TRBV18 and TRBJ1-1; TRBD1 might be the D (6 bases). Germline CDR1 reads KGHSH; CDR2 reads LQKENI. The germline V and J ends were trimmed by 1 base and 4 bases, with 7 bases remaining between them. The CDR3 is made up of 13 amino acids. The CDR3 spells CASSPRRGTEAFF. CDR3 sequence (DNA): TGTGCCAGCTCACCACGCAGGGGCACTGAAGCTTTCTTT.

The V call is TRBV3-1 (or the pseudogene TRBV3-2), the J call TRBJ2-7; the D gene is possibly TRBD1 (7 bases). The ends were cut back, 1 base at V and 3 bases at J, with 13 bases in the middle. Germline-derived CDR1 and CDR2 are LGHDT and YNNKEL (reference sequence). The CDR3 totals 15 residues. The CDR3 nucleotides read TGTGCCAGCAGCCAAGGGAGGGGGCCTTACTACGAGCAGTACTTC. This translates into CASSQGRGPYYEQYF.

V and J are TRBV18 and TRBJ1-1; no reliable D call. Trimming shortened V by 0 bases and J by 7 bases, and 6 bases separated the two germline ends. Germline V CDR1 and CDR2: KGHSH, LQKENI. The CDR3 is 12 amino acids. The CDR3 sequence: CASSPPGSEAFF. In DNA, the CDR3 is TGTGCCAGCTCACCACCGGGCAGTGAAGCTTTCTTT.

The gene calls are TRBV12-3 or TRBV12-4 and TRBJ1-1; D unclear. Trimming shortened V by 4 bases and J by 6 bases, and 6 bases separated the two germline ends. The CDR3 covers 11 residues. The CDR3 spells CASSYVSEAFF. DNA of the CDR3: TGTGCCAGCAGTTATGTCTCTGAAGCTTTCTTT.

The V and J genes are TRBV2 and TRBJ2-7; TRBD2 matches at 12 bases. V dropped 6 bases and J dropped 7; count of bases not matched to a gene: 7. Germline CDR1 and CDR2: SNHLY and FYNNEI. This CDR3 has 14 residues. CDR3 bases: TGTGCCAGCAGCCTTCTAGCGGGGGGGCTTGAGCAGTACTTC. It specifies CASSLLAGGLEQYF.

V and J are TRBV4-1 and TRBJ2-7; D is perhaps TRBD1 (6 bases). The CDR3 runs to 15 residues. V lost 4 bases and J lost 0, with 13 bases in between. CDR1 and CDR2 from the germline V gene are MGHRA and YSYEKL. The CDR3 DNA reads TGCGCCAGCAGCCCCCGACAGGACTTCTCCTACGAGCAGTACTTC. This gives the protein CASSPRQDFSYEQYF.